This entry lists 19 T cell receptor beta chains sequenced from one sample in a study of blood T cells in healthy people across ages. A J-beta primer mix and a sample-barcoded 5' primer were used in a second PCR of about 7 to 12 cycles. TCRdb redid the calling of the 5' RACE reads with MiXCR, one entry per CDR3 protein. The sample has over 600,000 distinct CDR3 sequences, more than 55% seen once; the top ten hold 20% to 30%. What was sequenced was blood. The receptors were sampled from a man aged 40-49 years in good health.

The chain couples TRBV4-3 to TRBJ1-2, with D perhaps matching TRBD1 (5 bases). This CDR3 comprises 16 residues. CDR1 and CDR2 (germline): LGHNA, YSLEER. The V end was cut by 0 bases, the J end by 5 bases, with 16 bases between. The CDR3 DNA follows: TGCGCCAGCAGCCAAGATTTAGGCAGGGAGGTTTATGGCTACACCTTC. Translated: CASSQDLGREVYGYTF.

This clonotype was seen a handful of times. The gene calls are TRBV29-1 and TRBJ2-5; 9 positions agree with TRBD1. The CDR3 runs 15 residues. In germline, CDR1 is SQVTM, CDR2 ANQGSEA. The V and J ends lost 7 bases and 0 bases, in that order; junction bases with no gene match: 9. CDR3 sequence reads: CSAGTGTNNQETQYF. For the CDR3, the DNA is TGCAGCGCTGGGACAGGGACGAATAACCAAGAGACCCAGTACTTC.

The V and J genes are TRBV7-3 and TRBJ2-1; the D is unclear. Germline V gene data show CDR1 as SGHTA and CDR2 as FQGTGA. The V and J ends lost 5 bases and 8 bases respectively, with 13 bases between them. This CDR3 has 13 residues. Written as DNA, the CDR3 is TGTGCCAGCAGCCAATCGACGTTCCATGAGCAGTTCTTC. This sequence encodes CASSQSTFHEQFF.

This sequence joins TRBV9 and TRBJ2-3; TRBD1 matches at 11 bases. The CDR3 consists of 15 residues. Germline loops: CDR1 SGDLS, CDR2 YYNGEE. The V gene end was trimmed by 0 bases and the J gene end by 4 bases; junction bases not matched to a gene: 1. This CDR3 reads CASSVGGQGADTQYF. The CDR3 nucleotides are TGTGCCAGCAGCGTAGGGGGACAGGGGGCAGATACGCAGTATTTT.

V gene TRBV6-2 or TRBV6-3 combines with J gene TRBJ1-4; no clear D gene. V lost 7 bases, J lost 10 bases, and 10 bases lay in between. Germline loops: CDR1 MNHEY, CDR2 SVGEGT. This CDR3 is 11 amino acids long. The CDR3 sequence is CASTGLGKLFF. The CDR3 DNA follows: TGTGCCAGCACTGGATTAGGAAAACTGTTTTTT.

The chain joins TRBV29-1 to TRBJ2-1, with TRBD2 matching over 7 bases. The CDR3 runs to 12 residues. Germline lookup yields CDR1 SQVTM and CDR2 ANQGSEA. V lost 4 bases and J lost 15; bases outside the gene matches: 12. Here the CDR3 reads CSVGPSGLLAFF. CDR3 DNA sequence: TGCAGCGTTGGGCCTAGCGGCCTTCTTGCGTTCTTC.

The chain uses TRBV7-2 and TRBJ2-5, with D perhaps TRBD2 (7 bases). Germline values: CDR1 SGHTA, CDR2 FQGNSA. V lost 5 bases and J 0 bases, leaving 19 bases between the germline ends. The CDR3 has 17 amino acids. The CDR3 spells CASSEGGLSGYQETQYF. Here the CDR3 DNA reads TGTGCCAGCAGCGAAGGGGGTCTTAGCGGGTACCAAGAGACCCAGTACTTC.

The gene calls are TRBV4-3 and TRBJ2-3, with 7 nucleotides matching TRBD2. The V gene's germline CDR1 is LGHNA and CDR2 YSLEER. Trimming took 3 bases from V and 2 from J; bases not matched to a gene: 8. The CDR3 length is 16 residues. Written as DNA, the CDR3 is TGCGCCAGCAGCCAGGCATTCGGACTAGTCACAGATACGCAGTATTTT. This sequence encodes CASSQAFGLVTDTQYF.

The V call is TRBV7-9, the J call TRBJ2-1, with D perhaps TRBD1 or TRBD2 (5 bases each). Germline V gene sequence: CDR1 SEHNR, CDR2 FQNEAQ (reference sequence). The CDR3 has 13 residues. The germline V and J ends were trimmed by 1 base and 7 bases, with 8 bases remaining between them. CDR3 nucleotides: TGTGCCAGCAGCTTAGTGGGACGGAATGAGCAGTTCTTC. This encodes CASSLVGRNEQFF.

The chain joins TRBV12-5 to TRBJ2-5, with 8 positions matching TRBD1. V dropped 1 base and J dropped 11; count of bases not matched to a gene: 12. The CDR3 contains 15 residues. Germline CDR1 LGHNT, CDR2 FRNRAP. The CDR3 nucleotides read TGTGCTAGTGGTTTGGGGGACAGGACTTACAATGAGCAGTACTTC. Its translation is CASGLGDRTYNEQYF.

This clonotype has only a few counts. The rearrangement links TRBV4-2 to TRBJ2-5; unclear D gene. V lost 0 bases and J lost 1, with 3 bases in between. CDR3 length: 13 amino acids. Germline V gene sequence: CDR1 LGHNA, CDR2 YNFKEQ. The CDR3 sequence: CASSQDPQETQYF. The CDR3 bases are TGTGCCAGCAGCCAAGACCCCCAAGAGACCCAGTACTTC.

The sample holds a few counts of this clonotype. This rearrangement joins TRBV12-3 or TRBV12-4 to TRBJ2-2, with D perhaps matching TRBD1 (6 bases). V was trimmed by 6 bases and J by 0 bases, leaving 11 bases between them. CDR3 size: 15 residues. The CDR3 DNA is TGTGCCAGCAGACTGGGACAAGCGAACACCGGGGAGCTGTTTTTT. Translating gives CASRLGQANTGELFF.

V gene TRBV5-5 combines with J gene TRBJ2-7; D ambiguous. Germline V gives CDR1 SGHKS, CDR2 YYEKEE (reference sequence). The CDR3 is 14 residues long. V shed 4 bases and J shed 7 bases, with 18 bases lying between them. CDR3 sequence (DNA): TGTGCCAGCAGCGAACAAGTAGGCTTAAAAGAGCAGTACTTC. Protein product: CASSEQVGLKEQYF.

V is TRBV24-1 and J is TRBJ2-1; 13 bases fit TRBD2. Germline V gene lookup returns CDR1 KGHDR and CDR2 SFDVKD. This CDR3 spans 16 amino acids. V dropped 5 bases and J dropped 7; count of bases not matched to a gene: 7. DNA for the CDR3: TGTGCCACCAGTGGCCGACTAGCGGGAGGTACAAATGAGCAGTTCTTC. This gives the protein CATSGRLAGGTNEQFF.

The rearrangement joins TRBV6-2 or TRBV6-3 to TRBJ1-5, with D perhaps TRBD1 (6 bases). V was trimmed by 2 bases and J by 3 bases, leaving 23 bases between them. The germline V gene encodes CDR1 MNHEY and CDR2 SVGEGT. The CDR3 sequence is 19 residues long. In nucleotides, the CDR3 is TGTGCCAGCAGTTACAGGGGAGGGGCAGGGGTGCTCCCCAATCAGCCCCAGCATTTT. This codes for CASSYRGGAGVLPNQPQHF.

The gene calls are TRBV7-2 and TRBJ1-3; a weak D match, TRBD1 (6 bases). Germline assignment: CDR1 SGHTA and CDR2 FQGNSA. CDR3 length: 18 residues. The V and J ends lost 3 bases and 0 bases respectively, with 18 bases between them. In nucleotides, the CDR3 is TGTGCCAGCAGCTTCAGACAGGACAAACGGAGCTCTGGAAACACCATATATTTT. Amino acids: CASSFRQDKRSSGNTIYF.

This clonotype has just a few counts. This sequence joins TRBV5-4 and TRBJ2-7, with TRBD1 matching over 8 bases. There are 16 residues in the CDR3. Germline loops: CDR1 SGHNT, CDR2 YYREEE (reference sequence). After removal of 4 bases from V and 2 bases from J, the junction contained 11 bases not matched to a gene. CDR3 in DNA: TGTGCCAGCAGCGACAAAGGTGGGACAGGACCCTACGAGCAGTACTTC. Translation: CASSDKGGTGPYEQYF. Full variable domain (missing parts from reference TRBV5-4 and TRBJ2-7): ETGVTQSPTHLIKTRGQQVTLRCSSQSGHNTVSWYQQALGQGPQFIFQYYREEENGRGNFPPRFSGLQFPNYSSELNVNALELDDSALYLCASSDKGGTGPYEQYFGPGTRLTVT.

J is TRBJ2-4 and V is TRBV29-1, with D maybe TRBD1 (5 bases). Germline lookup yields CDR1 SQVTM and CDR2 ANQGSEA. The length of the CDR3 is 12 residues. As DNA, the CDR3 is TGCAGTACCGGAACAGGTCAAAACATTCAGTACTTC. Protein product: CSTGTGQNIQYF. The full variable domain, completed using reference TRBV29-1 and TRBJ2-4, is SAVISQKPSRDICQRGTSLTIQCQVDSQVTMMFWYRQQPGQSLTLIATANQGSEATYESGFVIDKFPISRPNLTFSTLTVSNMSPEDSSIYLCSTGTGQNIQYFGAGTRLSVL.

This clonotype turned up a few times. The rearrangement joins TRBV28 to TRBJ2-7; maybe TRBD1 (6 bases). The CDR3 spans 14 residues. Germline loops: CDR1 MDHEN, CDR2 SYDVKM. V was pared by 5 bases and J by 6 bases, with 17 bases between. In DNA form, the CDR3 reads TGTGCCAGCAGTCTACAGGGACGAGTACGCGAGCAGTACTTC. It translates to CASSLQGRVREQYF. The full variable domain, with the rest looked up from reference TRBV28 and TRBJ2-7, is DVKVTQSSRYLVKRTGEKVFLECVQDMDHENMFWYRQDPGLGLRLIYFSYDVKMKEKGDIPEGYSVSREKKERFSLILESASTNQTSMYLCASSLQGRVREQYFGPGTRLTVT.